This T cell receptor beta chain emerged from a study of blood T cell repertoires in COVID-19. Across the whole study: The samples span acute and convalescent COVID-19 from the United States, Italy and Spain.

Germline V gene data show CDR1 as WNHNN and CDR2 as SYGVQD (reference sequence). This CDR3 is built from 13 residues. V lost 1 base, J lost 5 bases, and 7 bases lay in between. Repertoires were generated with immunoSEQ multiplex PCR, while TCRdb's copy carries only in-frame clones and drops some. The sample lists approximately 300,000 clones; 89% were seen once. Study members were between roughly 18 and 100 years old and lived in approximately 25 US regions. Assignments of participants to cohorts depended upon their own reported clinical history. The receptor was derived from a woman aged 25 to 39 who had recovered from COVID-19. Material for sequencing was PBMCs or T cells enriched from blood (not recorded which). This chain links TRBV10-1 with TRBJ2-3; possible D gene TRBD1, 6 bases. The CDR3 sequence: CASSEWGQDTQYF. The CDR3 DNA is TGCGCCAGCAGTGAGTGGGGGCAAGATACGCAGTATTTT.